This TCR beta chain derives from a study of blood T cell repertoires in COVID-19. The wider study: Samples taken during acute and convalescent COVID-19 were collected in the United States, Italy and Spain.

Clinical histories supplied by participants themselves formed the basis of cohort assignment. Sequenced by immunoSEQ multiplex PCR; TCRdb stores in-frame clones only, minus some. This sample has hundreds of thousands of clones, with 89% found just once. The sample consisted of PBMCs or T cells enriched from blood (not recorded which). This receptor was taken from a middle-aged woman who had recovered from COVID-19.

The CDR3 reads CASQYQETQYF. In DNA form, the CDR3 reads TGTGCCAGCCAGTACCAAGAGACCCAGTACTTC. The chain combines TRBV21-1 with TRBJ2-5; the DNA was not used to check the table's D call, TRBD1. TRBV21-1 is described as a pseudogene. CDR3 length equals 11 residues.